The 23 T cell receptor beta chains listed next were all sequenced from one sample in a study of a mutant IDH1 vaccine in newly diagnosed glioma. Described time point: week 35, safety follow-up. Every vaccine dose comprised 300 ug of mutant IDH1 20-mer peptide plus topical imiquimod. Some clones are missing from TCRdb's copy, which holds only in-frame ones; the method was immunoSEQ multiplex PCR. The sample contains 70,000 or so clones, more than 75% of which appear only once. These receptors have no identified antigens. The sample in question was PBMCs, obtained from a glioma patient whose treatment included an IDH1 peptide vaccine. All receptors come from a man aged 25-45 years with glioma.

This chain links TRBV4-1 with TRBJ2-1; D might be TRBD1 or TRBD2, each matching 5 bases. CDR1 MGHRA and CDR2 YSYEKL come from the germline V gene. Trimming pared 4 bases from V and 12 bases from J, leaving 25 bases between. CDR3 length: 16 amino acids. CDR3 region: CASSPISGTARGRQFF. Written as DNA, the CDR3 is TGCGCCAGCAGCCCAATTTCCGGGACCGCGAGGGGTAGGCAGTTCTTC.

The genes are TRBV5-1 and TRBJ2-3; TRBD2 matches at 9 bases. Germline CDR1 reads SGHRS; CDR2 reads YFSETQ. This CDR3 region has 16 residues. V gave up 0 bases and J gave up 2 bases; unmatched junction bases: 4. The CDR3 sequence: CASSLDLAGVTDTQYF. The CDR3 coding sequence is TGCGCCAGCAGCTTGGATTTAGCGGGAGTCACAGATACGCAGTATTTT.

V and J are TRBV9 and TRBJ2-1, with D possibly being TRBD2 (7 bases). The V end lost 4 bases, the J end lost 2 bases, and 16 bases lay between the germline ends. There are 16 residues in the CDR3. Germline lookup yields CDR1 SGDLS and CDR2 YYNGEE. The CDR3 DNA reads as TGTGCCAGCAGCCCCGGGAGGAAGGGGGCCTACAATGAGCAGTTCTTC. Its protein product is CASSPGRKGAYNEQFF.

In this sample, this clone turned up once. This chain joins TRBV18 and TRBJ1-1; D is perhaps TRBD1 (5 bases). Trimming removed 7 bases at V and 5 bases at J, with 17 bases between. The germline V gene encodes CDR1 KGHSH and CDR2 LQKENI. This CDR3 contains 14 residues. CDR3: CASLGLTGGTEAFF. As DNA, the CDR3 is TGTGCCAGCTTGGGACTTACCGGCGGGACTGAAGCTTTCTTT.

This chain uses TRBV6-5 with TRBJ2-7; D gene ambiguous. V was clipped by 8 bases and J by 3 bases, with 17 bases between them. Germline-derived CDR1 and CDR2 are MNHEY and SVGAGI. This CDR3 has 14 amino acids. CDR3 amino acids: CASALARTNYEQYF. DNA of the CDR3: TGTGCCAGCGCTCTGGCTAGGACGAACTACGAGCAGTACTTC.

The chain employs TRBV11-2 and TRBJ1-1, with D maybe TRBD1 (6 bases). Germline V lookup: CDR1 SGHAT, CDR2 FQNNGV. The CDR3 extends over 11 amino acids. Between the trimmed V and J ends, which lost 5 bases and 10 bases, there was a span of 11 bases. As DNA, the CDR3 is TGTGCCAGCAGCCAGGGGATCGGAGCTTTCTTT. This encodes CASSQGIGAFF.

V usage is TRBV7-2 and J usage is TRBJ2-2; D gene ambiguous. The CDR3 has 16 amino acids. CDR1 is SGHTA, CDR2 FQGNSA, per germline. V was cut by 1 base and J by 4 bases, with 13 bases left in between. Here the CDR3 DNA reads TGTGCCAGCAGCTTAGTTACTGGGCGCGGCACCGGGGAGCTGTTTTTT. This translates into CASSLVTGRGTGELFF. The variable domain in full, completed from reference TRBV7-2 and TRBJ2-2, reads GAGVSQSPSNKVTEKGKDVELRCDPISGHTALYWYRQSLGQGLEFLIYFQGNSAPDKSGLPSDRFSAERTGGSVSTLTIQRTQQEDSAVYLCASSLVTGRGTGELFFGEGSRLTVL.

This chain connects TRBV5-6 to TRBJ2-5, with D tentatively TRBD1 (7 bases). The germline CDR1 and CDR2 sequences are SGHDT and YYEEEE. The V gene lost 2 bases and the J gene lost 2 bases, with 13 bases spanning the gap. This CDR3 has 15 amino acids. In nucleotides, the CDR3 is TGTGCCAGCAGCTTTAATCCAGGGGGGCAAGAGACCCAGTACTTC. It yields the protein CASSFNPGGQETQYF.

This chain uses TRBV6-1 with TRBJ1-1, with D perhaps matching TRBD1 (6 bases). The CDR3 length is 15 residues. Germline V lookup: CDR1 MNHNS, CDR2 SASEGT. V gave up 5 bases and J gave up 1 base, with 14 bases separating them. The CDR3 DNA reads TGTGCCAGCAGTTTTACAGGGCGGGGGAACACTGAAGCTTTCTTT. It encodes CASSFTGRGNTEAFF.

This CDR3 reads CASSEVTRMAIYSNQPQHF. CDR3 bases: TGTGCCAGCAGTGAAGTAACGAGGATGGCAATTTATAGCAATCAGCCCCAGCATTTT. V is TRBV6-1 and J is TRBJ1-5; D ambiguous. Trimming stripped 1 base from V and 0 bases from J, with 19 bases between. The CDR3 sequence is 19 residues long. Germline V gives CDR1 MNHNS, CDR2 SASEGT.

The chain couples TRBV6-5 to TRBJ2-2; the D is unclear. The CDR3 spans 11 residues. V lost 4 bases, J lost 6 bases, and 3 bases lay in between. CDR1 and CDR2 from the germline V gene are MNHEY and SVGAGI. The chain's CDR3 is CASSSPGELFF. DNA for the CDR3: TGTGCCAGCAGTTCCCCCGGGGAGCTGTTTTTT.

The J gene is TRBJ2-5, the V gene TRBV6-6, with TRBD1 as a possible D gene (5 bases). The CDR3 is 13 amino acids. Trimming left V 2 bases short and J 5 bases short, with 9 bases between. The germline CDR1 and CDR2 sequences are MNHNY and SVGAGI (reference sequence). CDR3 amino acids: CASSYGNRETQYF. The DNA of the CDR3 is TGTGCCAGCAGTTACGGTAACAGGGAGACCCAGTACTTC.

The genes are TRBV6-1 and TRBJ2-6; D perhaps matches TRBD1 (6 bases). V was trimmed by 4 bases and J by 3 bases, leaving 7 bases between them. The CDR3 length is 14 residues. Germline V gene sequence: CDR1 MNHNS, CDR2 SASEGT. Here the CDR3 reads CASSGGLGANVLTF. The DNA of the CDR3 is TGTGCCAGCAGTGGGGGGCTTGGGGCCAACGTCCTGACTTTC.

The gene calls are TRBV4-1 and TRBJ2-5; weak D call: TRBD2 (6 bases). CDR3 length equals 14 residues. V was shortened by 4 bases and J by 0 bases, with 9 bases between the two germline ends. Germline assignment: CDR1 MGHRA and CDR2 YSYEKL. CDR3 DNA sequence: TGCGCCAGCAGCCGGACTAAGTACCAAGAGACCCAGTACTTC. It codes for CASSRTKYQETQYF.

V is TRBV5-6 and J is TRBJ2-1, with a possible D match to TRBD1 (6 bases). Trimming left V 1 base short and J 1 base short, with 12 bases between. The CDR3 contains 16 residues. CDR1 is SGHDT and CDR2 is YYEEEE in the germline V gene. This CDR3 reads CASSLYAGESYNEQFF. CDR3 DNA sequence: TGTGCCAGCAGCTTGTACGCAGGGGAATCCTACAATGAGCAGTTCTTC.

The table lists this clone with a few counts. Other nucleotide sequences in the sample specify the same CDR3. The CDR3 loop reads CASSLARDQETQYF. The CDR3, as DNA: TGTGCCAGCAGCTTAGCGCGCGACCAAGAGACCCAGTACTTC. This chain links TRBV7-9 with TRBJ2-5; D is undetermined. V lost 0 bases and J 0 bases, leaving 5 bases between the germline ends. Per germline, CDR1 SEHNR and CDR2 FQNEAQ (reference sequence). The CDR3 covers 14 residues.

The chain carries TRBV11-2 and TRBJ1-3; D is unclear. From germline, CDR1 is SGHAT and CDR2 FQNNGV. V lost 5 bases and J 0 bases, leaving 17 bases between the germline ends. CDR3 length: 17 amino acids. The CDR3 is CASSLILTSRSGNTIYF. As DNA, the CDR3 is TGTGCCAGCAGCCTAATACTGACTAGTCGCTCTGGAAACACCATATATTTT.

The chain carries TRBV7-2 and TRBJ2-3; TRBD2 matches at 8 bases. The junction had 11 bases not matched to a gene; V was cut back by 4 bases and J by 5 bases. This CDR3 has 16 amino acids. Germline CDR1 and CDR2: SGHTA and FQGNSA. Written as DNA, the CDR3 is TGTGCCAGCAGCTCCCCCCGGGGACTAGTCGAAGATACGCAGTATTTT. It is translated as CASSSPRGLVEDTQYF.

Notes on this clone: The sample carries other DNA sequences with the same CDR3. The rearrangement joins TRBV9 to TRBJ1-1; 7 positions agree with TRBD1. This CDR3 region has 15 residues. From germline, CDR1 is SGDLS and CDR2 YYNGEE. Trimming cost V 0 bases and J 0 bases; bases outside gene matches: 2. CDR3 sequence (DNA): TGTGCCAGCAGCGTAGGGGGACAGCTGAACACTGAAGCTTTCTTT. Translation gives CASSVGGQLNTEAFF.

Only one count was recorded for this clone. The chain recombines TRBV7-8 with TRBJ2-1; D gene unclear. Germline V gene lookup returns CDR1 SGHVS and CDR2 FQNEAQ. Trimming shortened V by 8 bases and J by 10 bases, and 15 bases separated the two germline ends. There are 12 residues in the CDR3. CDR3 DNA: TGTGCCAGCTCGAGGCGACAAAAGGAGCAGTTCTTC. It specifies CASSRRQKEQFF.

The chain uses TRBV5-1 and TRBJ1-1; D is possibly TRBD1 (5 bases). Germline CDR1 and CDR2: SGHRS and YFSETQ. This CDR3 region has 14 residues. V was shortened by 0 bases and J by 5 bases, with 11 bases between the two germline ends. The chain's CDR3 is CASSLAGMGTEAFF. CDR3 nucleotides: TGCGCCAGCAGCTTGGCAGGGATGGGAACTGAAGCTTTCTTT.

V usage is TRBV6-4 and J usage is TRBJ1-6, with 9 bases aligning to TRBD1. V dropped 6 bases and J dropped 5; count of bases not matched to a gene: 5. This CDR3 has 15 residues. Germline CDR1 reads MRHNA; CDR2 reads SNTAGT. CDR3 coding DNA: TGTGCCAGCAGCGGGGGACAGGGAAATAATTCACCCCTCCACTTT. It codes for CASSGGQGNNSPLHF.

This clone has a single count. The genes are TRBV13 and TRBJ2-1; D is possibly TRBD2 (5 bases). Germline CDR1 reads PRHDT; CDR2 reads FYEKMQ (reference sequence). Deletions cut 4 bases from V and 9 bases from J, with 16 bases between. This CDR3 has 14 amino acids. CDR3 amino acids: CASSSSLGSVEQFF. The CDR3, as DNA: TGTGCCAGCAGCTCCTCACTAGGTTCCGTTGAGCAGTTCTTC. Variable domain in full (rest from reference TRBV13 and TRBJ2-1): AAGVIQSPRHLIKEKRETATLKCYPIPRHDTVYWYQQGPGQDPQFLISFYEKMQSDKGSIPDRFSAQQFSDYHSELNMSSLELGDSALYFCASSSSLGSVEQFFGPGTRLTVL.